The 16 T cell receptor beta chains below were found in one sample sequenced in a study of regulatory T cells in long-lasting Graves disease (dated by TCRdb to about 2021). Library generation was performed with multiplex PCR. TCRdb lists the instrument as Illumina HiSeq 4000. To build TCR beta libraries, CDR3 regions were amplified by Arm-PCR using iRepertoire HTBI primers. The public sequencing data were trimmed at Q25 with fastp and processed into clonotypes with MiXCR by TCRdb, which kept only in-frame beta chains. Each entry merges the rows of one CDR3 protein and shows their most common DNA and genes. A total of a few hundred thousand distinct CDR3 sequences appear in this sample, roughly a quarter of them only once. Roughly 26% of the sample rests with the top ten. The time point label corresponds to: persistent/refractory GD, antithyroid drugs over 5 years with positive TRAb. For both TCR sequencing and RNA sequencing, RNA was extracted from PBMCs in TRIzol.

The sample here was peripheral blood mononuclear cells (PBMCs), taken when the disease was refractory, from a patient treated with antithyroid drugs. Source of these receptors: a female donor with Graves disease.

The rearrangement links TRBV28 to TRBJ2-2; TRBD1 agrees at 7 bases. V was clipped by 7 bases and J by 10 bases; unmatched bases: 9. CDR1 and CDR2 from the germline V gene are MDHEN and SYDVKM. The CDR3 runs 13 residues. The chain's CDR3 is CASTLTGFQELFF. As DNA, the CDR3 is TGTGCCAGCACATTGACAGGGTTCCAGGAGCTGTTTTTT.

The genes are TRBV27 and TRBJ2-2, with 7 bases fitting TRBD2. V lost 2 bases to trimming and J lost 1 base; unmatched junction nucleotides: 7. The germline V gene encodes CDR1 MNHEY and CDR2 SMNVEV (reference sequence). This CDR3 comprises 17 residues. CDR3 sequence reads: CASSLPLGGGNTGELFF. CDR3 bases: TGTGCCAGCAGTTTACCCCTCGGCGGGGGGAACACCGGGGAGCTGTTTTTT.

This clonotype was detected many times. The chain's CDR3 is CSAIPSGRSPETQYF. CDR3 bases: TGCAGTGCTATCCCTAGCGGGAGGTCGCCAGAGACCCAGTACTTC. V is TRBV20-1 and J is TRBJ2-5; TRBD2 agrees at 11 bases. The germline V gene encodes CDR1 DFQATT and CDR2 SNEGSKA (reference sequence). The junction had 8 bases not matched to a gene; V was cut back by 4 bases and J by 4 bases. The CDR3 consists of 15 residues.

The chain carries TRBV10-3 and TRBJ1-5; tentatively, D is TRBD1 (5 bases). V shed 1 base and J shed 2 bases, with 9 bases lying between them. Per germline, CDR1 ENHRY and CDR2 SYGVKD. The CDR3 runs 15 residues. CDR3 nucleotides: TGTGCCATCAGTGAGTGGGGGGTAGGCAATCAGCCCCAGCATTTT. It translates to CAISEWGVGNQPQHF.

This clonotype has at least ten counts. The chain is built from TRBV7-2 and TRBJ2-7; D call uncertain. The CDR3 is 12 amino acids. Trimming removed 2 bases at V and 5 bases at J, with 7 bases between. CDR1 is SGHTA, CDR2 FQGNSA, per germline. The CDR3 DNA reads TGTGCCAGCAGCTTATATGGAGACGAGCAGTACTTC. This gives the protein CASSLYGDEQYF.

The rearrangement links TRBV6-2 or TRBV6-3 to TRBJ1-5; no firm D call. The germline gives CDR1 MNHEY, CDR2 SVGEGT. The CDR3 spans 16 residues. V was shortened by 0 bases and J by 4 bases, with 13 bases between the two germline ends. The CDR3 here is CASSYSLPGANQPQHF. CDR3 sequence (DNA): TGTGCCAGCAGTTACTCGCTTCCAGGAGCTAATCAGCCCCAGCATTTT.

V gene TRBV6-1 combines with J gene TRBJ2-7; the match to TRBD2 covers 7 bases. The V and J ends lost 6 bases and 0 bases, in that order; junction bases with no gene match: 14. The CDR3 is 17 residues long. Germline loops: CDR1 MNHNS, CDR2 SASEGT. CDR3 nucleotides: TGTGCCAGCAGAAAGGCGGCGGGAGTCCCCTTCTCCTACGAGCAGTACTTC. Translating it yields CASRKAAGVPFSYEQYF.

The gene calls are TRBV7-9 and TRBJ2-4, with TRBD1 as a possible D gene (5 bases). From germline, CDR1 is SEHNR and CDR2 FQNEAQ (reference sequence). V was clipped by 1 base and J by 0 bases, with 10 bases between them. The CDR3 length is 16 residues. The CDR3 sequence is CASSLVRVEAKNIQYF. The CDR3 bases are TGTGCCAGCAGCTTAGTCAGGGTGGAAGCCAAAAACATTCAGTACTTC. Together with reference TRBV7-9 and TRBJ2-4, the CDR3 gives the full variable domain: DTGVSQNPRHKITKRGQNVTFRCDPISEHNRLYWYRQTLGQGPEFLTYFQNEAQLEKSRLLSDRFSAERPKGSFSTLEIQRTEQGDSAMYLCASSLVRVEAKNIQYFGAGTRLSVL.

This clonotype was recorded many times. The V call is TRBV12-3 or TRBV12-4, the J call TRBJ1-6; 7 bases line up with TRBD1. The CDR3 consists of 15 residues. After removal of 6 bases from V and 6 bases from J, the junction contained 8 bases not matched to a gene. The CDR3 protein is CASSIRQGLNSPLHF. CDR3 bases: TGTGCCAGCAGCATTCGACAGGGCCTTAATTCACCCCTCCACTTT.

In its sample, this clonotype was seen many times. The chain carries TRBV12-3 or TRBV12-4 and TRBJ1-2; TRBD1 might be the D (6 bases). The CDR3 extends over 12 amino acids. V was trimmed by 5 bases and J by 6 bases, leaving 10 bases between them. CDR3 in amino acids: CASSPQGHGYTF. CDR3 coding DNA: TGTGCCAGCAGTCCCCAGGGGCATGGCTACACCTTC.

This clonotype showed up many times. This rearrangement joins TRBV29-1 to TRBJ1-1, with D maybe TRBD1 (6 bases). This CDR3 contains 11 residues. V dropped 6 bases and J dropped 1 base, with 6 bases sitting between them. CDR1 and CDR2 (germline): SQVTM, ANQGSEA. The DNA for the CDR3 is TGCAGCGTGGGACAGAACACTGAAGCTTTCTTT. Translated, it gives CSVGQNTEAFF. Full variable domain (rest looked up from reference TRBV29-1 and TRBJ1-1): SAVISQKPSRDICQRGTSLTIQCQVDSQVTMMFWYRQQPGQSLTLIATANQGSEATYESGFVIDKFPISRPNLTFSTLTVSNMSPEDSSIYLCSVGQNTEAFFGQGTRLTVV.

The chain couples TRBV5-1 to TRBJ2-5; weak D call: TRBD1 (6 bases). The CDR3 consists of 14 residues. V was shortened by 0 bases and J by 4 bases, with 10 bases between the two germline ends. Germline loops: CDR1 SGHRS, CDR2 YFSETQ. CDR3 DNA sequence: TGCGCCAGCAGCTTGGTTTCACAGGGAGAGACCCAGTACTTC. Protein: CASSLVSQGETQYF.

This clonotype was seen more than once but under ten times. The chain joins TRBV18 to TRBJ2-7; D is uncertain. There are 12 residues in the CDR3. Germline V CDR1 and CDR2: KGHSH, LQKENI. V was shortened by 6 bases and J by 6 bases, with 12 bases between the two germline ends. CDR3 nucleotide sequence: TGTGCCAGCTCCCCGGTTACGGCCGAGCAGTACTTC. Protein sequence: CASSPVTAEQYF.

The chain is built from TRBV24-1 and TRBJ2-3; D assignment may be TRBD1 or TRBD2 (5 bases each). The CDR3 is 16 residues long. From germline, CDR1 is KGHDR and CDR2 SFDVKD. V was trimmed by 4 bases and J by 2 bases, leaving 15 bases between them. The CDR3 bases are TGTGCCACCAGTGAGTCCCCGGGACGTCCCACAGATACGCAGTATTTT. Encoded protein: CATSESPGRPTDTQYF.

The chain joins TRBV6-2 or TRBV6-3 to TRBJ1-6; 9 nucleotides align to TRBD1. The ends lost 0 bases at V and 7 bases at J; junction bases unmatched: 7. Germline CDR1 reads MNHEY; CDR2 reads SVGEGT. The CDR3 length is 17 residues. In DNA form, the CDR3 reads TGTGCCAGCAGTTACTCGTCTAACAGGGGGCGAAATTCACCCCTCCACTTT. This sequence encodes CASSYSSNRGRNSPLHF.

The rearrangement uses TRBV7-9 and TRBJ2-7; TRBD1 aligns across 12 bases. The CDR3 covers 15 residues. V shed 1 base, J shed 6 bases, and the junction held 4 bases outside the gene matches. CDR1 and CDR2 from the germline V gene are SEHNR and FQNEAQ (reference sequence). CDR3 loop: CASSLGDRGLLEQYF. The CDR3 region has the DNA TGTGCCAGCAGCTTAGGGGACAGGGGGCTTCTCGAGCAGTACTTC.